Presented here are 32 T cell receptor beta chains from one specimen sequenced in a study of blood T cell repertoires in COVID-19. This table comes from immunoSEQ multiplex PCR, and its TCRdb copy is limited to in-frame clones, with some not included. The data contain some 240,000 clones, more than 75% of them singletons. Sequenced: PBMCs or T cells enriched from blood (not recorded which). Receptor source: a woman in her forties or fifties who had been exposed to COVID-19.

This clone was observed once. The V call is TRBV6-1, the J call TRBJ2-3; D unresolved. The V and J ends lost 3 bases and 14 bases respectively, with 15 bases between them. Germline CDR1 reads MNHNS; CDR2 reads SASEGT. The CDR3 consists of 12 residues. In DNA form, the CDR3 reads TGTGCCAGCAGTGACCTTGGGCCCCCCCGGTATTTT. It is translated as CASSDLGPPRYF.

V is TRBV7-3 and J is TRBJ1-1; the D gene is possibly TRBD1 (6 bases). The CDR3 length is 13 residues. V was cut by 6 bases and J by 4 bases, with 12 bases left in between. Per the germline V gene, CDR1 is SGHTA and CDR2 is FQGTGA. This CDR3 is CASRTGVGTEAFF. CDR3 DNA sequence: TGTGCCAGCAGGACAGGCGTCGGCACTGAAGCTTTCTTT.

CDR3 residues: CATSDPTGGHTGELFF. The CDR3 DNA sequence: TGTGCCACCAGTGACCCGACAGGGGGGCACACCGGGGAGCTGTTTTTT. This chain joins TRBV24-1 and TRBJ2-2; 9 bases fit TRBD1. The CDR3 totals 16 residues. V lost 4 bases to trimming and J lost 3 bases; unmatched junction nucleotides: 5. Per the germline V gene, CDR1 is KGHDR and CDR2 is SFDVKD.

The CDR3 spells CASASANTGELFF. The CDR3 coding sequence is TGTGCCAGCGCGTCGGCGAACACCGGGGAGCTGTTTTTT. V and J are TRBV2 and TRBJ2-2; D remains ambiguous. This CDR3 has 13 amino acids. In germline, CDR1 is SNHLY, CDR2 FYNNEI. Trimming left V 8 bases short and J 0 bases short, with 7 bases between.

The chain combines TRBV3-1 (or the pseudogene TRBV3-2) with TRBJ1-1; D unclear. Germline-derived CDR1 and CDR2 are LGHDT and YNNKEL (reference sequence). Trimming removed 8 bases from V and 0 bases from J, with 10 bases in between. This CDR3 region has 13 residues. CDR3 nucleotides: TGTGCCAGCGGGAGGAGCATGAACACTGAAGCTTTCTTT. This sequence encodes CASGRSMNTEAFF.

This chain joins TRBV3-1 (or the pseudogene TRBV3-2) and TRBJ1-1; TRBD1 matches 8 bases. Germline V lookup: CDR1 LGHDT, CDR2 YNNKEL (reference sequence). The CDR3 is 13 residues long. With V trimmed by 8 bases and J by 3 bases, 5 bases remained unmatched. The CDR3 DNA sequence: TGTGCCAGCGGACAGGGAGGACACACTGAAGCTTTCTTT. Translated, it gives CASGQGGHTEAFF.

The V and J genes are TRBV5-1 and TRBJ2-7; TRBD1 might be the D (6 bases). The CDR3 spans 14 residues. Germline loops: CDR1 SGHRS, CDR2 YFSETQ. V dropped 3 bases and J dropped 4 bases, with 14 bases sitting between them. The CDR3 loop reads CASSSGQSTYEQYF. CDR3 bases: TGCGCCAGCAGCTCCGGACAGAGTACTTACGAGCAGTACTTC.

The chain has TRBV28 and TRBJ1-5, with D perhaps matching TRBD1 (5 bases). Germline loops: CDR1 MDHEN, CDR2 SYDVKM. V gave up 8 bases and J gave up 3 bases, with 20 bases separating them. The CDR3 is made up of 16 amino acids. The CDR3 loop is CASRGTSPGINQPQHF. Written as DNA, the CDR3 is TGTGCCAGCCGGGGGACCAGCCCGGGGATCAATCAGCCCCAGCATTTT.

The J gene is TRBJ1-3, the V gene TRBV13, with TRBD1 matching 7 bases. This CDR3 is built from 15 residues. Per the germline V gene, CDR1 is PRHDT and CDR2 is FYEKMQ (reference sequence). V shed 6 bases, J shed 0 bases, and the junction held 5 bases outside the gene matches. CDR3 coding DNA: TGTGCCAGCAGTCGTCGGGACAGCTCTGGAAACACCATATATTTT. It translates to CASSRRDSSGNTIYF. The full variable domain, with the rest looked up from reference TRBV13 and TRBJ1-3, is AAGVIQSPRHLIKEKRETATLKCYPIPRHDTVYWYQQGPGQDPQFLISFYEKMQSDKGSIPDRFSAQQFSDYHSELNMSSLELGDSALYFCASSRRDSSGNTIYFGEGSWLTVV.

V and J are TRBV6-6 and TRBJ1-5, with a tentative D call TRBD1 (6 bases). Germline loops: CDR1 MNHNY, CDR2 SVGAGI (reference sequence). The CDR3 has 15 residues. Trimming removed 7 bases from V and 4 bases from J, with 17 bases in between. CDR3 amino acids: CASNHLTGGNQPQHF. In nucleotides, the CDR3 is TGTGCCAGCAACCACTTGACAGGCGGAAATCAGCCCCAGCATTTT.

The J gene is TRBJ1-3, the V gene TRBV5-6; D unresolved. Trimming removed 4 bases from V and 0 bases from J, with 8 bases in between. Germline lookup yields CDR1 SGHDT and CDR2 YYEEEE. The CDR3 loop spans 14 amino acids. CDR3 protein: CASSLWLSGNTIYF. The CDR3 DNA follows: TGTGCCAGCAGCCTTTGGCTCTCTGGAAACACCATATATTTT.

This rearrangement joins TRBV5-1 to TRBJ2-3; TRBD2 agrees at 13 bases. The CDR3 loop spans 17 amino acids. J lost 5 bases, V lost 0 bases, and 6 bases had no gene match. CDR1 is SGHRS, CDR2 YFSETQ, per germline. The CDR3 DNA reads TGCGCCAGCAGCTTGGATACTAGCGGGGGGGCAATAGATACGCAGTATTTT. Protein: CASSLDTSGGAIDTQYF. Looking up the rest from reference TRBV5-1 and TRBJ2-3 gives the full variable domain: KAGVTQTPRYLIKTRGQQVTLSCSPISGHRSVSWYQQTPGQGLQFLFEYFSETQRNKGNFPGRFSGRQFSNSRSEMNVSTLELGDSALYLCASSLDTSGGAIDTQYFGPGTRLTVL.

This clone has only a few counts. This rearrangement joins TRBV4-3 to TRBJ2-3; the D gene is possibly TRBD2 (6 bases). CDR1 LGHNA and CDR2 YSLEER come from the germline V gene. The length of the CDR3 is 18 residues. Trimming pared 0 bases from V and 6 bases from J, leaving 22 bases between. Here the CDR3 reads CASSQEIAGTAGSDTQYF. The CDR3 DNA follows: TGCGCCAGCAGCCAAGAGATAGCCGGGACTGCCGGTTCGGATACGCAGTATTTT.

The chain couples TRBV10-3 to TRBJ1-1; tentatively, D is TRBD1 (5 bases). Trimming pared 10 bases from V and 1 base from J, leaving 13 bases between. The CDR3 covers 13 residues. The germline V gene has CDR1 ENHRY and CDR2 SYGVKD. The CDR3 region is CASKGSGNTEAFF. The CDR3 coding sequence is TGTGCCAGTAAGGGGTCCGGGAACACTGAAGCTTTCTTT.

The rearrangement uses TRBV6-5 and TRBJ1-5; possibly TRBD1 for D (6 bases). The ends were cut back, 4 bases at V and 3 bases at J, with 10 bases in the middle. The CDR3 contains 14 residues. CDR1 MNHEY and CDR2 SVGAGI come from the germline V gene. The CDR3 sequence: CASSSGDHNQPQHF. In nucleotides, the CDR3 is TGTGCCAGCAGTTCAGGGGACCACAATCAGCCCCAGCATTTT.

Here the CDR3 DNA reads TGTGCCTGGAGTGAAGGACTAAGGGATACGCAGTATTTT. It encodes CAWSEGLRDTQYF. The chain has TRBV30 and TRBJ2-3, with D tentatively TRBD2 (6 bases). This CDR3 contains 13 residues. The germline V and J ends were trimmed by 1 base and 6 bases, with 11 bases remaining between them. The germline gives CDR1 GTSNPN, CDR2 SVGIG (reference sequence).

The rearrangement uses TRBV10-3 and TRBJ1-2, with D unresolved. The germline CDR1 and CDR2 sequences are ENHRY and SYGVKD. The CDR3 loop spans 15 amino acids. Trimming stripped 7 bases from V and 6 bases from J, with 21 bases between. The CDR3 spells CAITALREVTDGYTF. The DNA for the CDR3 is TGTGCCATCACGGCACTAAGAGAAGTGACGGATGGCTACACCTTC.

Comment on this clone: The DNA is omitted, as the CDR3 cannot be located on it reliably, and the CDR3 follows TCRdb's listing. The chain links TRBV21-1 to TRBJ1-1. TRBV21-1 is labeled a pseudogene. With termini counted, the CDR3 has 20 amino acids. The CDR3 region is CASSRGLAGTLKLSLLVAFF.

The chain uses TRBV6-5 and TRBJ1-1; D is unresolved. Trimming cost V 0 bases and J 4 bases, with 9 bases left between them. Germline CDR1 and CDR2: MNHEY and SVGAGI. The CDR3 is 14 amino acids. Here the CDR3 reads CASSYSGGSTEAFF. In DNA form, the CDR3 reads TGTGCCAGCAGTTACTCCGGCGGGAGCACTGAAGCTTTCTTT.

This clone was counted once. V is TRBV5-1 and J is TRBJ1-1; D possibly corresponds to TRBD1 (6 bases). V lost 3 bases to trimming and J lost 1 base, with 13 bases between them. This CDR3 has 15 residues. From germline, CDR1 is SGHRS and CDR2 YFSETQ. CDR3 in amino acids: CASSSGRGRNTEAFF. CDR3 sequence (DNA): TGCGCCAGCAGCTCAGGCAGGGGACGGAACACTGAAGCTTTCTTT. Based on the CDR3 plus reference TRBV5-1 and TRBJ1-1, the full variable domain is KAGVTQTPRYLIKTRGQQVTLSCSPISGHRSVSWYQQTPGQGLQFLFEYFSETQRNKGNFPGRFSGRQFSNSRSEMNVSTLELGDSALYLCASSSGRGRNTEAFFGQGTRLTVV.

The J gene is TRBJ2-1, the V gene TRBV5-4, with 8 bases identical to TRBD1. Germline assignment: CDR1 SGHNT and CDR2 YYREEE (reference sequence). The CDR3 has 13 amino acids. Losses at the gene ends were 2 bases for V and 8 bases for J; bases not matched to a gene: 3. DNA for the CDR3: TGTGCCAGCAGCTTACAGGGGGGCCATGAGCAGTTCTTC. Translated: CASSLQGGHEQFF.

About this clone: The identical CDR3 is also encoded by other nucleotide sequences in the sample. The chain has TRBV29-1 and TRBJ1-2; no clear D gene. CDR3 length equals 11 residues. Germline V lookup: CDR1 SQVTM, CDR2 ANQGSEA. Trimming took off 4 bases at V and 3 bases at J, with 6 bases between the two ends. This chain's CDR3 is CSVGQDYGYTF. The CDR3 coding sequence is TGCAGCGTTGGGCAGGACTATGGCTACACCTTC.

The chain carries TRBV7-2 and TRBJ1-2; D call uncertain. The CDR3 spans 15 residues. The germline V and J ends were trimmed by 1 base and 1 base, with 10 bases remaining between them. Per germline, CDR1 SGHTA and CDR2 FQGNSA. The DNA for the CDR3 is TGTGCCAGCAGCTTAGGGGAGGCTATTAACTATGGCTACACCTTC. Protein product: CASSLGEAINYGYTF. Based on the CDR3 plus reference TRBV7-2 and TRBJ1-2, the full variable domain is GAGVSQSPSNKVTEKGKDVELRCDPISGHTALYWYRQSLGQGLEFLIYFQGNSAPDKSGLPSDRFSAERTGGSVSTLTIQRTQQEDSAVYLCASSLGEAINYGYTFGSGTRLTVV.

This chain uses TRBV4-2 with TRBJ1-3; a possible D gene is TRBD1 (5 bases). Per the germline V gene, CDR1 is LGHNA and CDR2 is YNFKEQ. Trimming removed 2 bases from V and 0 bases from J, with 8 bases in between. The CDR3 is made up of 15 amino acids. Here the CDR3 reads CASSQTGFSGNTIYF. In DNA form, the CDR3 reads TGTGCCAGCAGCCAAACAGGATTCTCTGGAAACACCATATATTTT.

Worth noting for this clone: Different DNA sequences within this sample yield the same CDR3. The chain is built from TRBV5-1 and TRBJ2-5; the D gene is possibly TRBD1 (5 bases). The CDR3 extends over 14 amino acids. Trimming left V 0 bases short and J 5 bases short, with 11 bases between. Germline V gene sequence: CDR1 SGHRS, CDR2 YFSETQ. CDR3 in amino acids: CASSLAGQGETQYF. The CDR3 bases are TGCGCCAGCAGCTTGGCAGGGCAAGGGGAGACCCAGTACTTC.

This clone was detected only once. The chain uses TRBV19 and TRBJ2-2, with TRBD2 identical over 8 bases. This CDR3 spans 13 amino acids. The germline V gene encodes CDR1 LNHDA and CDR2 SQIVND (reference sequence). V was clipped by 1 base and J by 8 bases; unmatched bases: 0. The CDR3 DNA is TGTGCCAGTAGTATAGGACTAGCGGGGGAGCTGTTTTTT. It encodes CASSIGLAGELFF.

The chain carries TRBV3-1 (or the pseudogene TRBV3-2) and TRBJ1-1, with D uncertain. Germline V gene data show CDR1 as LGHDT and CDR2 as YNNKEL (reference sequence). CDR3 size: 14 residues. Trimming shortened V by 8 bases and J by 5 bases, and 18 bases separated the two germline ends. The CDR3 spells CASGTLSGRTEAFF. The CDR3 DNA reads as TGTGCCAGCGGAACCCTTTCCGGGAGAACTGAAGCTTTCTTT.

This clone was observed once. V gene TRBV27 combines with J gene TRBJ2-1, with D perhaps matching TRBD2 (6 bases). Germline CDR1 and CDR2: MNHEY and SMNVEV (reference sequence). V lost 2 bases and J 8 bases, leaving 7 bases between the germline ends. CDR3 size: 12 residues. The CDR3 spells CASSLAGYEQFF. CDR3 nucleotide sequence: TGTGCCAGCAGTTTAGCGGGATATGAGCAGTTCTTC.

The chain combines TRBV19 with TRBJ1-4; 7 nucleotides agree with TRBD1. CDR1 LNHDA and CDR2 SQIVND come from the germline V gene (reference sequence). The CDR3 spans 14 residues. Trimming at V came to 5 bases and at J to 8 bases, leaving 8 bases not matched to a gene. The CDR3 DNA sequence: TGTGCCAGTAGTCCCGGACCGGGACAGGAAAAACTGTTTTTT. Translation gives CASSPGPGQEKLFF.

The genes are TRBV29-1 and TRBJ1-1; D is uncertain. The germline V gene has CDR1 SQVTM and CDR2 ANQGSEA. CDR3 length equals 13 residues. The V end was cut by 2 bases, the J end by 4 bases, with 11 bases between. CDR3 region: CSVEQRLGTEAFF. The CDR3 DNA reads TGCAGCGTTGAACAGAGGCTGGGCACTGAAGCTTTCTTT.

The rearrangement links TRBV5-6 to TRBJ2-3; D is unresolved. The V gene lost 0 bases and the J gene lost 2 bases, with 10 bases spanning the gap. From germline, CDR1 is SGHDT and CDR2 YYEEEE. The CDR3 extends over 15 amino acids. The DNA of the CDR3 is TGTGCCAGCAGCTTGGACAGCTTCTCCACAGATACGCAGTATTTT. It codes for CASSLDSFSTDTQYF. Filled out from reference TRBV5-6 and TRBJ2-3, the complete variable domain reads DAGVTQSPTHLIKTRGQQVTLRCSPKSGHDTVSWYQQALGQGPQFIFQYYEEEERQRGNFPDRFSGHQFPNYSSELNVNALLLGDSALYLCASSLDSFSTDTQYFGPGTRLTVL.

This clone came up a few times. The J gene is TRBJ1-1, the V gene TRBV2; D may be TRBD1 (5 bases). The CDR3 is made up of 12 amino acids. The V gene lost 2 bases and the J gene lost 9 bases, with 10 bases spanning the gap. CDR1 and CDR2 from the germline V gene are SNHLY and FYNNEI. CDR3 nucleotides: TGTGCCAGCAGTGAACGGGGGGAGCAAGCTTTCTTT. This codes for CASSERGEQAFF.